The 31 T cell receptor beta chains presented below share a single source sample, sequenced in a study of blood T cell repertoires in COVID-19. Sequencing was performed with immunoSEQ multiplex PCR; in TCRdb, only in-frame clones are kept and a portion is missing. There are approximately 180,000 clones in the sample; about 85% occur only once, and 9.8% lies in the top ten. The sequenced sample consisted of peripheral blood. The origin of the receptors is a woman older than 75 with acute or convalescent COVID-19.

The CDR3 protein is CASSPASPVLSGYTF. For the CDR3, the DNA is TGTGCCAGCAGCCCCGCCTCCCCAGTTCTCTCGGGCTACACCTTC. This sequence joins TRBV7-9 and TRBJ1-2; D is unresolved. The CDR3 runs to 15 residues. CDR1 SEHNR and CDR2 FQNEAQ come from the germline V gene (reference sequence). Trimming removed 5 bases at V and 8 bases at J, with 21 bases between.

This clone showed up just a few times. This rearrangement joins TRBV14 to TRBJ2-2; 10 bases map to TRBD2. This CDR3 has 15 residues. The V segment lost 5 bases and the J segment 1 base; nucleotides outside the gene matches: 1. Per the germline V gene, CDR1 is SGHDN and CDR2 is FVKESK. CDR3 nucleotides: TGTGCCAGCAGCTGGACTAGCGGGAACACCGGGGAGCTGTTTTTT. Encoded protein: CASSWTSGNTGELFF. Complete variable domain (other parts from reference TRBV14 and TRBJ2-2): EAGVTQFPSHSVIEKGQTVTLRCDPISGHDNLYWYRRVMGKEIKFLLHFVKESKQDESGMPNNRFLAERTGGTYSTLKVQPAELEDSGVYFCASSWTSGNTGELFFGEGSRLTVL.

The rearrangement links TRBV7-2 to TRBJ2-5; TRBD1 matches at 9 bases. Trimming cost V 0 bases and J 7 bases; bases outside gene matches: 9. Per the germline V gene, CDR1 is SGHTA and CDR2 is FQGNSA. The CDR3 length is 16 residues. The CDR3 loop is CASSLAPGQGIRTQYF. DNA for the CDR3: TGTGCCAGCAGCTTAGCGCCCGGACAGGGGATCCGGACCCAGTACTTC. The variable domain in full, completed from reference TRBV7-2 and TRBJ2-5, reads GAGVSQSPSNKVTEKGKDVELRCDPISGHTALYWYRQSLGQGLEFLIYFQGNSAPDKSGLPSDRFSAERTGGSVSTLTIQRTQQEDSAVYLCASSLAPGQGIRTQYFGPGTRLLVL.

The chain links TRBV21-1 to TRBJ2-5; TRBD2 is the table's D call and was not checked against the DNA. TRBV21-1 has pseudogene status. The CDR3 runs 15 residues. Here the CDR3 DNA reads TGTGCCAGCAGCATATCGGCAAGCGGGGTAGAGACCCAGTACTTC. Protein: CASSISASGVETQYF.

This clone was seen once. The chain joins TRBV6-1 to TRBJ1-5; D perhaps matches TRBD1 (5 bases). Germline CDR1 is MNHNS and CDR2 is SASEGT. The V gene lost 3 bases and the J gene lost 5 bases, with 8 bases spanning the gap. The CDR3 contains 13 residues. This CDR3 reads CASSEGGDQPQHF. CDR3 sequence (DNA): TGTGCCAGCAGTGAGGGGGGGGATCAGCCCCAGCATTTT.

The CDR3 protein is CASSGNRDSNQPQHF. In DNA form, the CDR3 reads TGTGCCAGTAGTGGAAACAGGGATAGCAATCAGCCCCAGCATTTT. The J gene is TRBJ1-5, the V gene TRBV19; weak D call: TRBD1 (6 bases). V lost 5 bases and J 0 bases, leaving 11 bases between the germline ends. This CDR3 has 15 residues. Germline CDR1 LNHDA, CDR2 SQIVND (reference sequence). The full variable domain, in which reference TRBV19 and TRBJ1-5 provide the parts outside the CDR3, is DGGITQSPKYLFRKEGQNVTLSCEQNLNHDAMYWYRQDPGQGLRLIYYSQIVNDFQKGDIAEGYSVSREKKESFPLTVTSAQKNPTAFYLCASSGNRDSNQPQHFGDGTRLSIL.

The V gene is TRBV7-2, the J gene TRBJ2-7; D may be TRBD2 (6 bases). Germline V lookup: CDR1 SGHTA, CDR2 FQGNSA. The ends were cut back, 10 bases at V and 2 bases at J, with 18 bases in the middle. The CDR3 spans 14 residues. CDR3 loop: CATSKYSGPYEQYF. DNA of the CDR3: TGTGCCACCTCAAAGTACAGCGGGCCCTACGAGCAGTACTTC.

This clone was detected only a few times. The V call is TRBV6-6, the J call TRBJ1-6; 7 bases agree with TRBD1. The CDR3 sequence is 14 residues long. The junction had 7 bases not matched to a gene; V was cut back by 5 bases and J by 9 bases. CDR1 is MNHNY and CDR2 is SVGAGI in the germline V gene (reference sequence). The CDR3 bases are TGTGCCAGCAGTCGACAGGGAGGGGGTTCACCCCTCCACTTT. It yields the protein CASSRQGGGSPLHF.

The J gene is TRBJ2-3, the V gene TRBV4-2; 14 nucleotides line up with TRBD2. The trim removed 0 bases at V and 5 bases at J, leaving 10 bases unmatched. The CDR3 has 19 residues. Per germline, CDR1 LGHNA and CDR2 YNFKEQ. Here the CDR3 reads CASSQELLGLAGAGDTQYF. The CDR3 bases are TGTGCCAGCAGCCAAGAGCTCTTGGGACTAGCGGGAGCTGGAGATACGCAGTATTTT.

This clone was observed a handful of times. The V and J genes are TRBV18 and TRBJ2-7; 7 bases map to TRBD1. The CDR3 contains 15 residues. Looked up from germline, CDR1 is KGHSH and CDR2 is LQKENI. With 6 bases clipped from V and 2 bases from J, the junction kept 10 bases outside the gene matches. The CDR3 spells CASSPRGQGAYEQYF. CDR3 bases: TGTGCCAGCTCCCCCCGGGGCCAGGGGGCCTACGAGCAGTACTTC.

This clone was seen only a few times. The rearrangement joins TRBV3-1 (or the pseudogene TRBV3-2) to TRBJ2-7, with 11 bases matching TRBD2. Germline V gene sequence: CDR1 LGHDT, CDR2 YNNKEL (reference sequence). This CDR3 region has 16 residues. Unmatched junction bases numbered 5, after V lost 3 bases and J lost 1 base. This CDR3 is CASSQGLAGGSYEQYF. DNA for the CDR3: TGTGCCAGCAGCCAGGGGCTAGCGGGAGGATCCTACGAGCAGTACTTC.

V usage is TRBV20-1 and J usage is TRBJ2-7; TRBD1 is a possible D gene (7 bases). Germline lookup yields CDR1 DFQATT and CDR2 SNEGSKA (reference sequence). Trimming stripped 5 bases from V and 5 bases from J, with 10 bases between. CDR3 length: 11 amino acids. CDR3 nucleotide sequence: TGCAGTGCTCAGGGGGGCCACGAGCAGTACTTC. Amino acids: CSAQGGHEQYF.

The rearrangement joins TRBV21-1 to TRBJ1-6; no DNA check was done on the table's D call, TRBD1. TRBV21-1 is listed as a pseudogene. The CDR3 extends over 21 amino acids. The CDR3 spells CASSKGLKGAPYRSYNSPLHF. The CDR3 nucleotides are TGTGCCAGCAGCAAAGGACTTAAAGGGGCCCCTTATCGATCCTATAATTCACCCCTCCACTTT.

The V and J genes are TRBV12-5 and TRBJ1-5; 7 positions agree with TRBD1. V shed 5 bases and J 3 bases; nucleotides not matched to a gene: 10. The CDR3 sequence is 16 residues long. CDR1 is LGHNT and CDR2 is FRNRAP in the germline V gene. CDR3 DNA sequence: TGTGCTAGTGGTCCGCCGGGACAGCAATTCAATCAGCCCCAGCATTTT. The encoded protein is CASGPPGQQFNQPQHF.

The chain carries TRBV11-2 and TRBJ1-5; the match to TRBD1 covers 10 bases. Losses at the gene ends were 5 bases for V and 6 bases for J; bases not matched to a gene: 1. This CDR3 is built from 13 residues. The V gene's germline CDR1 is SGHAT and CDR2 FQNNGV. CDR3 amino acids: CASSGDRGQPQHF. Here the CDR3 DNA reads TGTGCCAGCAGCGGGGACAGGGGTCAGCCCCAGCATTTT.

The gene calls are TRBV2 and TRBJ2-3; 7 positions agree with TRBD2. In germline, CDR1 is SNHLY, CDR2 FYNNEI. The CDR3 consists of 13 residues. The V gene end was trimmed by 4 bases and the J gene end by 10 bases; junction bases not matched to a gene: 8. CDR3 sequence reads: CASSVSREEAQYF. The DNA of the CDR3 is TGTGCCAGCAGTGTAAGTCGGGAGGAGGCGCAGTATTTT. Full variable domain (remainder filled in from reference TRBV2 and TRBJ2-3): EPEVTQTPSHQVTQMGQEVILRCVPISNHLYFYWYRQILGQKVEFLVSFYNNEISEKSEIFDDQFSVERPDGSNFTLKIRSTKLEDSAMYFCASSVSREEAQYFGPGTRLTVL.

This clone was found once. The chain couples TRBV30 to TRBJ2-6; D is possibly TRBD2 (6 bases). The CDR3 extends over 15 amino acids. Trimming pared 0 bases from V and 2 bases from J, leaving 8 bases between. From germline, CDR1 is GTSNPN and CDR2 SVGIG (reference sequence). CDR3 protein: CAWSVRLAGANVLTF. CDR3 nucleotides: TGTGCCTGGAGTGTACGACTAGCTGGGGCCAACGTCCTGACTTTC.

The V gene is TRBV2, the J gene TRBJ2-2, with D perhaps matching TRBD2 (5 bases). Trimming pared 3 bases from V and 1 base from J, leaving 6 bases between. The CDR3 is made up of 14 amino acids. Germline CDR1 is SNHLY and CDR2 is FYNNEI. The CDR3 nucleotides read TGTGCCAGCAGTGAGACTAAGAACACCGGGGAGCTGTTTTTT. This sequence encodes CASSETKNTGELFF.

This clone occurred once. V and J are TRBV7-8 and TRBJ1-5, with D perhaps TRBD1 (5 bases). CDR3 size: 18 residues. Trimming took 3 bases from V and 0 from J, leaving 18 bases between them. CDR1 and CDR2 from the germline V gene are SGHVS and FQNEAQ. CDR3 amino acids: CASSFYQDRQNSNQPQHF. CDR3 in DNA: TGTGCCAGCAGCTTCTATCAAGACAGACAAAATAGCAATCAGCCCCAGCATTTT.

This rearrangement joins TRBV4-2 to TRBJ2-7; the D gene is possibly TRBD2 (5 bases). The V gene lost 1 base and the J gene lost 5 bases, with 6 bases spanning the gap. Germline values: CDR1 LGHNA, CDR2 YNFKEQ. The CDR3 has 12 residues. CDR3 sequence reads: CASSQAGNEQYF. CDR3 bases: TGTGCCAGCAGCCAAGCGGGGAACGAGCAGTACTTC.

This clone was recorded at least ten times. This rearrangement joins TRBV9 to TRBJ2-5, with 9 bases fitting TRBD2. The germline CDR1 and CDR2 sequences are SGDLS and YYNGEE. The CDR3 sequence is 14 residues long. V dropped 3 bases and J dropped 4; count of bases not matched to a gene: 4. Written as DNA, the CDR3 is TGTGCCAGCAGCGAGGCGGGAGGGCCAGAGACCCAGTACTTC. This codes for CASSEAGGPETQYF. The full variable domain, its missing parts supplied by reference TRBV9 and TRBJ2-5, is DSGVTQTPKHLITATGQRVTLRCSPRSGDLSVYWYQQSLDQGLQFLIQYYNGEERAKGNILERFSAQQFPDLHSELNLSSLELGDSALYFCASSEAGGPETQYFGPGTRLLVL.

J is TRBJ1-4 and V is TRBV7-2, with 8 bases fitting TRBD1. Germline CDR1 SGHTA, CDR2 FQGNSA. This CDR3 spans 15 amino acids. V dropped 5 bases and J dropped 4; count of bases not matched to a gene: 6. The CDR3 coding sequence is TGTGCCAGCAGCCCGACAGGGGTCGATAATGAAAAACTGTTTTTT. Amino acid sequence: CASSPTGVDNEKLFF.

The gene calls are TRBV10-2 and TRBJ1-5; D not resolved. The germline V gene encodes CDR1 WSHSY and CDR2 SAAADI. V dropped 0 bases and J dropped 5 bases, with 20 bases sitting between them. The CDR3 spans 18 residues. CDR3 protein: CASSESKSGGTWDQPQHF. As DNA, the CDR3 is TGCGCCAGCAGTGAGTCGAAGTCTGGCGGTACCTGGGATCAGCCCCAGCATTTT.

J is TRBJ1-1 and V is TRBV4-3; 7 bases are a match to TRBD1. V lost 0 bases, J lost 7 bases, and 5 bases stayed unmatched. This CDR3 comprises 14 residues. Germline values: CDR1 LGHNA, CDR2 YSLEER. The DNA for the CDR3 is TGCGCCAGCAGCCAAGAAGGACAGGTACGTGAAGCTTTCTTT. Its translation is CASSQEGQVREAFF.

Comment on this clone: The sample holds other DNA sequences that translate to the same CDR3. V is TRBV3-1 (or the pseudogene TRBV3-2) and J is TRBJ1-5, with D hard to call. The CDR3 loop spans 12 amino acids. Germline lookup yields CDR1 LGHDT and CDR2 YNNKEL (reference sequence). Between the trimmed V and J ends, which lost 3 bases and 4 bases, there was a span of 4 bases. Here the CDR3 DNA reads TGTGCCAGCAGCCACCTTAATCAGCCCCAGCATTTT. Its translation: CASSHLNQPQHF.

This chain uses TRBV19 with TRBJ2-7; 13 nucleotides match TRBD2. CDR3 size: 16 residues. The J segment lost 6 bases and the V segment lost 2 bases, leaving 7 bases of the junction unmatched. The V gene's germline CDR1 is LNHDA and CDR2 SQIVND (reference sequence). Written as DNA, the CDR3 is TGTGCCAGTAGTATAACTAGCGGGAGGGCAATTCTCGAGCAGTACTTC. Protein sequence: CASSITSGRAILEQYF.

The rearrangement uses TRBV5-4 and TRBJ2-3; 9 bases are shared with TRBD2. Germline values: CDR1 SGHNT, CDR2 YYREEE (reference sequence). This CDR3 has 16 residues. After removal of 3 bases from V and 1 base from J, the junction contained 6 bases not matched to a gene. CDR3 in amino acids: CASSSGTSRGTDTQYF. In DNA, the CDR3 is TGTGCCAGCAGCTCCGGGACTAGCCGGGGCACAGATACGCAGTATTTT.

The rearrangement uses TRBV5-6 and TRBJ1-6; TRBD1 aligns across 9 bases. The CDR3 is made up of 13 amino acids. The V gene end was trimmed by 0 bases and the J gene end by 14 bases; junction bases not matched to a gene: 3. In germline, CDR1 is SGHDT, CDR2 YYEEEE. Here the CDR3 reads CASSLDRGRSLHF. CDR3 sequence (DNA): TGTGCCAGCAGCTTGGACAGGGGGCGATCCCTCCACTTT.

This chain connects TRBV30 to TRBJ1-2, with a possible D match to TRBD1 (6 bases). Trimming cost V 0 bases and J 6 bases, with 11 bases left between them. The CDR3 has 13 residues. The germline gives CDR1 GTSNPN, CDR2 SVGIG (reference sequence). The CDR3 protein is CAWSVSRGHGYTF. CDR3 DNA sequence: TGTGCCTGGAGTGTATCCAGGGGACATGGCTACACCTTC.

The chain has TRBV7-6 and TRBJ1-5; D possibly corresponds to TRBD1 (6 bases). From germline, CDR1 is SGHVS and CDR2 FNYEAQ. V lost 1 base and J 8 bases, leaving 15 bases between the germline ends. The CDR3 consists of 15 residues. The DNA of the CDR3 is TGTGCCAGCAGCTTAGGGGGGAGGGGGACGGAGCCCCAGCATTTT. Protein sequence: CASSLGGRGTEPQHF.

This clone was counted between two and nine times. The chain is built from TRBV7-9 and TRBJ1-2; D uncertain. This CDR3 has 14 residues. Germline CDR1 and CDR2: SEHNR and FQNEAQ (reference sequence). V lost 5 bases and J lost 4, with 14 bases in between. This CDR3 reads CASSPHSIGYGYTF. CDR3 in DNA: TGTGCCAGCAGCCCACACAGCATAGGCTATGGCTACACCTTC.